This TCR beta chain was observed in a study of identical twins. In the case of this clonotype: Its target is unknown.

Germline loops: CDR1 MNHEY, CDR2 SVGAGI. The CDR3 totals 18 residues. V was pared by 2 bases and J by 0 bases, with 10 bases of the junction left unmatched. Carrying unique molecular identifiers, the cDNA also gained a universal primer site through template switching. TCRdb re-derived calls from the 5' RACE reads in MiXCR, one entry per CDR3 protein. The profile shows about 890,000 distinct CDR3 sequences, roughly an eighth of them singletons. The study, taken as a whole, reports: Cord blood's abundant beta clonotypes had fewer insertions, unlike memory repertoires. Twin pairs had excess sharing that was weaker in beta out-of-frame sequences.

The data were also submitted as part of a second study, on yellow fever vaccine responses in identical twins. As reported in that work: As reported, the vaccine T cell response of twins seemed partly convergent and partly personalized.

The specimen sequenced was PBMCs. The clonotype comes from a woman aged 18-29 years in good health. The chain joins TRBV6-5 to TRBJ1-3; 7 bases are a match to TRBD1. The CDR3 loop is CASSYPMGQSSSGNTIYF. The CDR3 DNA is TGTGCCAGCAGTTACCCCATGGGACAGAGCTCCTCTGGAAACACCATATATTTT.